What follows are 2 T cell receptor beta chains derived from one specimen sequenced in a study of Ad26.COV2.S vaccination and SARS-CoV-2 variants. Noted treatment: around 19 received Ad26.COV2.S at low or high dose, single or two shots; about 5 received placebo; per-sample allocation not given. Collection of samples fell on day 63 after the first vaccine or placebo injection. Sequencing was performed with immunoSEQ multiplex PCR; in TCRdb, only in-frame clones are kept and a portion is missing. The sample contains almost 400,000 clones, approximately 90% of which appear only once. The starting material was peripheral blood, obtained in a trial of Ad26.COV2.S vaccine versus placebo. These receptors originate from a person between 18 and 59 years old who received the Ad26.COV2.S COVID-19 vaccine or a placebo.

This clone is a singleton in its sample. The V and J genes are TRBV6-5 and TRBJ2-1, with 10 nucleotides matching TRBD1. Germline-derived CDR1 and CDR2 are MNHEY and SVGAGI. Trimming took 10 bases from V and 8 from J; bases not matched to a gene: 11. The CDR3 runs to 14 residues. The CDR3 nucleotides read TGTGCCATCTCTCGGGACAGGGGAATCGATGAGCAGTTCTTC. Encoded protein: CAISRDRGIDEQFF.

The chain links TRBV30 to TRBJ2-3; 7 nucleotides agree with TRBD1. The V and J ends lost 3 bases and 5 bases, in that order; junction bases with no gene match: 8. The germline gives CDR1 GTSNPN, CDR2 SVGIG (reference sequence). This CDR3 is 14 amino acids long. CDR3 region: CAWRLGGLGDTQYF. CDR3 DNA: TGTGCCTGGAGATTAGGGGGCCTAGGAGATACGCAGTATTTT.